The 18 T cell receptor beta chains in this list originate from one sample, sequenced in a study of blood T cell repertoires in COVID-19. TCRdb's table, derived via immunoSEQ multiplex PCR, lists solely in-frame clones and lacks some. The sample carries about 180,000 clones, approximately 88% recorded once. Sample: peripheral blood. These receptors came from a woman aged 25 to 45 with acute or convalescent COVID-19.

The chain links TRBV4-1 to TRBJ2-7; D not certain. Trimming stripped 2 bases from V and 2 bases from J, with 16 bases between. The germline CDR1 and CDR2 sequences are MGHRA and YSYEKL. The CDR3 extends over 16 amino acids. The CDR3 DNA reads as TGCGCCAGCAGCCAAACTTCTTTAGTTCCCCCCTACGAGCAGTACTTC. It codes for CASSQTSLVPPYEQYF.

The genes are TRBV20-1 and TRBJ1-2, with D perhaps matching TRBD1 (5 bases). CDR1 and CDR2 from the germline V gene are DFQATT and SNEGSKA (reference sequence). CDR3 size: 14 residues. V lost 3 bases and J 6 bases, leaving 17 bases between the germline ends. CDR3 amino acids: CSASMGGRFDGYTF. In DNA, the CDR3 is TGCAGTGCTAGTATGGGGGGAAGGTTTGATGGCTACACCTTC.

The J gene is TRBJ1-6, the V gene TRBV7-9; D gene unclear. Germline CDR1 SEHNR, CDR2 FQNEAQ (reference sequence). This CDR3 has 12 residues. Trimming took off 3 bases at V and 10 bases at J, with 7 bases between the two ends. The DNA of the CDR3 is TGTGCCAGCAGCTTGGAGAACTCACCCCTCCACTTT. Amino acids: CASSLENSPLHF. Filled out from reference TRBV7-9 and TRBJ1-6, the complete variable domain reads DTGVSQNPRHKITKRGQNVTFRCDPISEHNRLYWYRQTLGQGPEFLTYFQNEAQLEKSRLLSDRFSAERPKGSFSTLEIQRTEQGDSAMYLCASSLENSPLHFGNGTRLTVT.

The chain employs TRBV12-3 or TRBV12-4 and TRBJ1-1; D is uncertain. The germline V and J ends were trimmed by 6 bases and 1 base, with 9 bases remaining between them. The CDR3 is 13 residues long. For the CDR3, the DNA is TGTGCCAGCAGATCGCGGGGGAACACTGAAGCTTTCTTT. The encoded protein is CASRSRGNTEAFF.

The chain links TRBV28 to TRBJ2-1; possibly TRBD1 for D (6 bases). The germline V gene has CDR1 MDHEN and CDR2 SYDVKM. This CDR3 contains 17 residues. Trimming took off 3 bases at V and 2 bases at J, with 17 bases between the two ends. CDR3 loop: CASSFHTGRSTYNEQFF. CDR3 in DNA: TGTGCCAGCAGTTTTCATACAGGGCGATCAACCTACAATGAGCAGTTCTTC.

The CDR3 DNA is TGTGCCAGCAGTTTATCGGGGGGGCGCCATGAAAAACTGTTTTTT. Protein: CASSLSGGRHEKLFF. The chain combines TRBV27 with TRBJ1-4; D might be TRBD1 (6 bases). This CDR3 spans 15 amino acids. Per the germline V gene, CDR1 is MNHEY and CDR2 is SMNVEV (reference sequence). Trimming removed 0 bases at V and 6 bases at J, with 11 bases between. Supplemented by reference TRBV27 and TRBJ1-4, the full variable domain reads EAQVTQNPRYLITVTGKKLTVTCSQNMNHEYMSWYRQDPGLGLRQIYYSMNVEVTDKGDVPEGYKVSRKEKRNFPLILESPSPNQTSLYFCASSLSGGRHEKLFFGSGTQLSVL.

The V and J genes are TRBV19 and TRBJ2-7; 8 nucleotides align to TRBD2. From germline, CDR1 is LNHDA and CDR2 SQIVND (reference sequence). Germline trimming cut 7 bases from V and 5 bases from J; bases unmatched to any gene: 13. This CDR3 contains 15 residues. This CDR3 reads CASKAWTGGQDEQYF. Written as DNA, the CDR3 is TGTGCCAGTAAAGCATGGACGGGAGGGCAGGACGAGCAGTACTTC.

This chain links TRBV5-4 with TRBJ1-2, with D hard to call. The V gene's germline CDR1 is SGHNT and CDR2 YYREEE (reference sequence). This CDR3 comprises 12 residues. Trimming took 0 bases from V and 8 from J, leaving 8 bases between them. DNA of the CDR3: TGTGCCAGCAGCTTGGAGGGAGGAGGCTACACCTTC. It specifies CASSLEGGGYTF.

The chain uses TRBV28 and TRBJ1-1, with 8 bases that match TRBD1. Unmatched junction bases numbered 3, after V lost 7 bases and J lost 2 bases. The CDR3 is made up of 13 amino acids. CDR1 is MDHEN, CDR2 SYDVKM, per germline. CDR3 region: CASKSGGNTEAFF. The CDR3 DNA follows: TGTGCCAGCAAATCAGGGGGCAACACTGAAGCTTTCTTT.

This clone has only one observation. The J gene is TRBJ2-1, the V gene TRBV7-9; D unresolved. V was clipped by 5 bases and J by 0 bases, with 11 bases between them. CDR3 length: 15 amino acids. From germline, CDR1 is SEHNR and CDR2 FQNEAQ (reference sequence). Here the CDR3 reads CASSPRRSSYNEQFF. The CDR3, as DNA: TGTGCCAGCAGCCCTAGAAGGAGCTCCTACAATGAGCAGTTCTTC.

V usage is TRBV28 and J usage is TRBJ2-6; D remains ambiguous. V dropped 3 bases and J dropped 4 bases, with 10 bases sitting between them. The CDR3 runs to 15 residues. Per germline, CDR1 MDHEN and CDR2 SYDVKM. CDR3 sequence reads: CASSFYRLGANVLTF. The CDR3 DNA follows: TGTGCCAGCAGTTTCTACCGTCTGGGGGCCAACGTCCTGACTTTC.

The V and J genes are TRBV7-6 and TRBJ1-2; the D gene is possibly TRBD1 (6 bases). Germline V gene sequence: CDR1 SGHVS, CDR2 FNYEAQ. Trimming removed 5 bases at V and 7 bases at J, with 17 bases between. The CDR3 consists of 14 residues. CDR3 in amino acids: CASSPQARGPGYTF. The CDR3 nucleotides are TGTGCCAGCAGCCCACAAGCCAGGGGCCCTGGCTACACCTTC.

This rearrangement joins TRBV27 to TRBJ1-1, with D maybe TRBD1 (6 bases). Trimming pared 5 bases from V and 1 base from J, leaving 14 bases between. This CDR3 is 15 amino acids long. CDR1 is MNHEY, CDR2 SMNVEV, per germline (reference sequence). CDR3 amino acids: CASSPGTYGNTEAFF. CDR3 in DNA: TGTGCCAGCAGTCCAGGGACATATGGGAACACTGAAGCTTTCTTT.

Points on this clone: One end of the junction is discordant with germline, which a read error may explain. J is TRBJ2-7 and V is TRBV6-6, with TRBD1 matching 8 bases. CDR1 and CDR2 (germline): MNHNY, SVGAGI (reference sequence). This CDR3 region has 12 residues. The CDR3 DNA is TGTGCCAGCAGTGGAGGTGGGGACAGGACCTTCTTC. Translated: CASSGGGDRTFF.

J is TRBJ2-3 and V is TRBV6-5; no reliable D call. CDR1 MNHEY and CDR2 SVGAGI come from the germline V gene. The CDR3 is made up of 12 amino acids. Trimming cost V 6 bases and J 4 bases, with 8 bases left between them. The CDR3 DNA is TGTGCCAGCAGCCCCGGTGCAGATACGCAGTATTTT. The encoded protein is CASSPGADTQYF.

As DNA, the CDR3 is TGTGCCAGCAGCCCCGCAGGGTGGGGCTCTGAAGCTTTCTTT. Protein product: CASSPAGWGSEAFF. The chain carries TRBV11-2 and TRBJ1-1; tentatively, D is TRBD1 (5 bases). The V gene lost 5 bases and the J gene lost 6 bases, with 16 bases spanning the gap. Per germline, CDR1 SGHAT and CDR2 FQNNGV. The CDR3 runs 14 residues.

The chain has TRBV29-1 and TRBJ1-1, with TRBD1 identical over 9 bases. The CDR3 totals 13 residues. V was pared by 7 bases and J by 3 bases, with 6 bases of the junction left unmatched. CDR1 and CDR2 (germline): SQVTM, ANQGSEA. CDR3 in amino acids: CSATRDRDTEAFF. The CDR3 coding sequence is TGCAGCGCTACGCGGGACAGGGACACTGAAGCTTTCTTT. Filled out from reference TRBV29-1 and TRBJ1-1, the complete variable domain reads SAVISQKPSRDICQRGTSLTIQCQVDSQVTMMFWYRQQPGQSLTLIATANQGSEATYESGFVIDKFPISRPNLTFSTLTVSNMSPEDSSIYLCSATRDRDTEAFFGQGTRLTVV.

This rearrangement joins TRBV6-5 to TRBJ1-5, with TRBD1 identical over 10 bases. The germline V gene has CDR1 MNHEY and CDR2 SVGAGI. The junction had 9 bases not matched to a gene; V was cut back by 8 bases and J by 5 bases. The CDR3 sequence is 15 residues long. The CDR3 protein is CASRLRTGGDQPQHF. In nucleotides, the CDR3 is TGTGCCAGCCGCCTAAGGACAGGGGGGGATCAGCCCCAGCATTTT.